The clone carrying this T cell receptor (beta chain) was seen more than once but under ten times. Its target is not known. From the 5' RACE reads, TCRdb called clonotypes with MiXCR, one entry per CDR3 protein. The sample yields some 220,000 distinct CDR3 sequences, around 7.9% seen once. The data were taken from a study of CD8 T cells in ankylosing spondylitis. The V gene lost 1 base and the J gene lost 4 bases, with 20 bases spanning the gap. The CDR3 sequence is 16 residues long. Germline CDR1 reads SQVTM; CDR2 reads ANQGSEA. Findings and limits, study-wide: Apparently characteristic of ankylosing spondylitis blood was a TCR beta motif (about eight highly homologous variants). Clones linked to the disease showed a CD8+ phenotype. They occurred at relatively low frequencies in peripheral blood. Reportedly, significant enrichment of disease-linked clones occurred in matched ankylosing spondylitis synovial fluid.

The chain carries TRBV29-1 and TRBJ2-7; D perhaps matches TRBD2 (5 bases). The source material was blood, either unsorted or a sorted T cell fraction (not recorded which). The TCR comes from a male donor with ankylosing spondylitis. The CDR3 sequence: CSVEGAALRTRYEQYF. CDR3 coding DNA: TGCAGCGTTGAAGGTGCCGCTCTGCGGACTCGGTACGAGCAGTACTTC.